This T cell receptor beta chain was recorded in a study of blood T cell repertoires in COVID-19. Study overall: Acute and convalescent COVID-19 specimens originated in the United States, Italy and Spain.

The length of the CDR3 is 13 residues. V dropped 4 bases and J dropped 2; count of bases not matched to a gene: 1. CDR1 and CDR2 from the germline V gene are MRHNA and SNTAGT. As processed by the authors: Amplified reference gene primers provided the basis for estimating nucleated cell counts. The assay was immunoSEQ multiplex PCR, and TCRdb's table has in-frame clones only and misses some. The DNA gave D and trimming, while V, J and clone size come from that table. The sample yields a few hundred thousand clones, about 89% seen once. The material sequenced was peripheral blood. This rearrangement joins TRBV6-4 to TRBJ1-2; 7 bases map to TRBD1. The receptor was isolated from a woman in her fifties or sixties with acute or convalescent COVID-19. Written as DNA, the CDR3 is TGTGCCAGCAGTGTGGGACAGAACTATGGCTACACCTTC. Translating gives CASSVGQNYGYTF.